The 6 T cell receptor beta chains presented below share a single source sample, sequenced in a study of identical twins (dated by TCRdb to 2016 to 2018). Receptor amplification or capture employed 5' RACE. The run used an Illumina HiSeq 2000. The public reads were reanalyzed by TCRdb: fastp trimming at Q25, MiXCR alignment, in-frame beta chains only. Rows with a matching CDR3 protein are joined into one entry that keeps the most common DNA and genes. This sample lists about 660,000 distinct CDR3 sequences; 8.5% to 9.5% were detected once. The leading ten clones occupy more than 0.75% of the sample. These data also formed part of another study, on yellow fever vaccine responses in identical twins.

The sequencing sample was made of PBMCs. Receptor source: a woman under 30 in good health.

This clonotype was observed at least ten times. V and J are TRBV5-1 and TRBJ2-6; D unclear. Germline CDR1 and CDR2: SGHRS and YFSETQ. The V end lost 6 bases, the J end lost 1 base, and 11 bases lay between the germline ends. The CDR3 contains 15 residues. CDR3 residues: CASTYSLSGANVLTF. The CDR3 bases are TGCGCCAGCACCTACAGCCTATCTGGGGCCAACGTCCTGACTTTC.

This clonotype was found a few times. The chain combines TRBV29-1 with TRBJ2-5; D is perhaps TRBD1 (6 bases). V lost 7 bases and J lost 7, with 22 bases in between. There are 14 residues in the CDR3. Germline-derived CDR1 and CDR2 are SQVTM and ANQGSEA. The CDR3 spells CSDNPTGGTGTQYF. The DNA of the CDR3 is TGCAGCGATAACCCGACAGGTGGGACGGGGACCCAGTACTTC.

This clonotype was detected a few times. J is TRBJ2-1 and V is TRBV6-9; D remains unclear. From germline, CDR1 is MNHGY and CDR2 SVAAGI. The CDR3 has 15 amino acids. The germline V and J ends were trimmed by 3 bases and 5 bases, with 14 bases remaining between them. Written as DNA, the CDR3 is TGTGCCAGCAGTTACAACAGAAGGCCTCACAATGAGCAGTTCTTC. Amino acids: CASSYNRRPHNEQFF.

The V gene is TRBV21-1, the J gene TRBJ2-7; the listed D gene, TRBD1, was not tested against the DNA. TRBV21-1 is a pseudogene segment. This CDR3 is built from 15 residues. CDR3 sequence: CASSKGRDGPYEQYF. As DNA, the CDR3 is TGTGCCAGCAGCAAAGGCCGGGACGGCCCCTACGAGCAGTACTTC.

The table lists this clonotype with a few counts. The chain has TRBV7-3 and TRBJ2-2; possible D gene TRBD1, 6 bases. The CDR3 is 18 amino acids. Trimming removed 5 bases from V and 0 bases from J, with 19 bases in between. Germline CDR1 and CDR2: SGHTA and FQGTGA. The CDR3 is CASSPVSQRGTNTGELFF. The CDR3 nucleotides read TGTGCCAGCAGCCCGGTCTCTCAAAGGGGGACGAACACCGGGGAGCTGTTTTTT.

There are a few counts of this clonotype. V usage is TRBV7-2 and J usage is TRBJ2-1; the D gene is possibly TRBD1 (6 bases). Trimming shortened V by 5 bases and J by 5 bases, and 13 bases separated the two germline ends. Germline CDR1 SGHTA, CDR2 FQGNSA. CDR3 length: 14 residues. The CDR3 here is CASSPGERHNEQFF. Here the CDR3 DNA reads TGTGCCAGCAGCCCAGGGGAAAGACACAATGAGCAGTTCTTC.